This T cell receptor (beta chain) is drawn from a study of T-cell memory formation after mild COVID-19. Background on the study: Among the donors, TCR clusters were largely specific to each donor. The study, taken as a whole, reports: Some clones that responded turned up in pre-infection memory, which suggests that cross-reactive memory joined in. A second wave of clones peaked on day 37, and their SARS-CoV-2 specificity went unconfirmed. Clones contracting day 15 to 85 were balanced CD4/CD8; later expanders leaned CD4+.

The sample holds a few counts of this clonotype. Its antigen remains unknown. One entry per CDR3 protein, called by TCRdb with MiXCR from the 5' RACE reads. Counted here are over 400,000 distinct CDR3 sequences, 20% to 30% occurring once; the ten biggest clones make up around 12%. The sequence was collected from an adult woman who had mild COVID-19 (a few samples of this study predate the infection). Cell type and time point are not known. Sequencing was done on a sample of PBMCs or a T cell subset sorted from them (not recorded which).

CDR3 sequence (DNA): TGTGCCACCAGTGAGCGCCAGGGTGGCGGAGAGACCCAGTACTTC. Amino acids: CATSERQGGGETQYF. The chain couples TRBV24-1 to TRBJ2-5; weak D call: TRBD1 (5 bases). Germline V gene data show CDR1 as KGHDR and CDR2 as SFDVKD. V lost 4 bases and J 4 bases, leaving 15 bases between the germline ends. The CDR3 is 15 amino acids.